This TCR beta chain was found in a study of monozygotic twins with inflammatory bowel disease. Broader study findings: Clonotype sharing was lower in IBD patients than healthy twins, most markedly with disease activity.

The CDR3 sequence is 16 residues long. Germline CDR1 reads GTSNPN; CDR2 reads SVGIG (reference sequence). A total RNA quantity of approximately 3,700 ng went into each TCR library. TCRdb re-called the 5' RACE reads; one entry per CDR3 protein, DNA not given. This table lists 200,000 to 250,000 distinct CDR3 sequences. A word on this clonotype: What it binds is unknown.

The sequenced sample consisted of blood. This clonotype was obtained from a human donor with ulcerative colitis or Crohn's disease, or a healthy co-twin of an affected twin (not recorded which). This chain connects TRBV30 to TRBJ2-2; TCRdb lists TRBD1, though no DNA is available to test this call. The chain's CDR3 is CAWIPRDREATGELFF.